Each of the 23 T cell receptor beta chains below was sequenced from the same sample in a study of sequential checkpoint blockade in melanoma. Method: immunoSEQ multiplex PCR; TCRdb's copy keeps in-frame clones and lacks some. The sample includes about 38,000 clones, about 88% seen only once; the top ten take 9.5% to 15%. Noted treatment: randomized to nivolumab then ipilimumab (arm A) or the reverse (arm B). Source: CD8+ T cells sorted from blood (inferred from file names), taken from a patient given nivolumab and ipilimumab in sequence. The receptor source for this set is a human donor with melanoma.

The chain combines TRBV19 with TRBJ2-2; 7 bases match TRBD1. With V trimmed by 7 bases and J by 4 bases, 3 bases remained unmatched. The CDR3 is 13 amino acids. Germline-derived CDR1 and CDR2 are LNHDA and SQIVND (reference sequence). In DNA form, the CDR3 reads TGTGCCAGTAATTCAGGGGGCACCGGGGAGCTGTTTTTT. This codes for CASNSGGTGELFF.

This clone was counted once. The J gene is TRBJ2-5, the V gene TRBV7-9, with TRBD2 matching 7 bases. The CDR3 is 17 amino acids. The V segment lost 4 bases and the J segment 0 bases; nucleotides outside the gene matches: 11. Germline V gene lookup returns CDR1 SEHNR and CDR2 FQNEAQ (reference sequence). The CDR3 region has the DNA TGTGCCAGCAGCTCTCCCCGGGGAGGGTTGGACCAAGAGACCCAGTACTTC. This gives the protein CASSSPRGGLDQETQYF. Variable domain in full (rest from reference TRBV7-9 and TRBJ2-5): DTGVSQNPRHKITKRGQNVTFRCDPISEHNRLYWYRQTLGQGPEFLTYFQNEAQLEKSRLLSDRFSAERPKGSFSTLEIQRTEQGDSAMYLCASSSPRGGLDQETQYFGPGTRLLVL.

The chain joins TRBV27 to TRBJ1-3, with D possibly TRBD1 on 5 matching bases. This CDR3 region has 14 residues. V shed 3 bases and J shed 3 bases, with 9 bases lying between them. Germline V CDR1 and CDR2: MNHEY, SMNVEV (reference sequence). The CDR3 nucleotides read TGTGCCAGCAGTTTGTCAGGGATTGGAAACACCATATATTTT. It encodes CASSLSGIGNTIYF.

The J gene is TRBJ2-1, the V gene TRBV19, with 7 bases fitting TRBD2. This CDR3 is 12 amino acids long. Trimming took 5 bases from V and 9 from J; bases not matched to a gene: 4. Germline V gene lookup returns CDR1 LNHDA and CDR2 SQIVND (reference sequence). The CDR3, as DNA: TGTGCCAGTAGTGCGGGAGTGCCTGAGCAGTTCTTC. This codes for CASSAGVPEQFF.

The chain combines TRBV9 with TRBJ1-1; 7 bases are shared with TRBD1. The V gene's germline CDR1 is SGDLS and CDR2 YYNGEE. Trimming cost V 0 bases and J 0 bases; bases outside gene matches: 11. The CDR3 length is 18 residues. The CDR3 loop is CASSVAPLPDRVNTEAFF. CDR3 nucleotides: TGTGCCAGCAGCGTAGCTCCCCTCCCCGACAGGGTGAACACTGAAGCTTTCTTT.

The genes are TRBV19 and TRBJ2-1, with 15 bases that match TRBD2. Germline-derived CDR1 and CDR2 are LNHDA and SQIVND (reference sequence). The CDR3 loop spans 17 amino acids. The junction had 11 bases not matched to a gene; V was cut back by 5 bases and J by 9 bases. DNA for the CDR3: TGTGCCAGTAGTCTCCTCTCGGGACTAGCGGGAGGCGGTGAGCAGTTCTTC. This gives the protein CASSLLSGLAGGGEQFF.

The chain employs TRBV7-2 and TRBJ2-1, with TRBD2 matching over 10 bases. CDR3 size: 15 residues. Germline CDR1 SGHTA, CDR2 FQGNSA. V lost 5 bases and J lost 2; bases outside the gene matches: 3. As DNA, the CDR3 is TGTGCCAGCAGCGTTACTAGCGGGGCCTACAATGAGCAGTTCTTC. The encoded protein is CASSVTSGAYNEQFF.

The CDR3 DNA sequence: TGTGCCAGCAGAGATGACAGGGGCGGATTAACTAATGAAAAACTGTTTTTT. Amino acid sequence: CASRDDRGGLTNEKLFF. The chain joins TRBV28 to TRBJ1-4, with TRBD1 matching 8 bases. In germline, CDR1 is MDHEN, CDR2 SYDVKM. J gave up 1 base and V 6 bases, and 10 bases lay outside the gene matches. There are 17 residues in the CDR3. The full variable domain, its missing parts supplied by reference TRBV28 and TRBJ1-4, is DVKVTQSSRYLVKRTGEKVFLECVQDMDHENMFWYRQDPGLGLRLIYFSYDVKMKEKGDIPEGYSVSREKKERFSLILESASTNQTSMYLCASRDDRGGLTNEKLFFGSGTQLSVL.

This chain links TRBV4-1 with TRBJ1-1, with D possibly being TRBD1 (6 bases). With 0 bases removed from V and 2 bases from J, the gap between germline ends came to 13 bases. Germline V gives CDR1 MGHRA, CDR2 YSYEKL. This CDR3 comprises 16 residues. CDR3: CASSQDSLQGNTEAFF. The CDR3 DNA follows: TGCGCCAGCAGCCAAGACTCCCTACAGGGAAACACTGAAGCTTTCTTT.

The V gene is TRBV9, the J gene TRBJ1-1; D gene ambiguous. CDR3 length: 13 residues. The ends were cut back, 0 bases at V and 4 bases at J, with 7 bases in the middle. Germline assignment: CDR1 SGDLS and CDR2 YYNGEE. CDR3 coding DNA: TGTGCCAGCAGCGTAGGGAGCGTCACTGAAGCTTTCTTT. It specifies CASSVGSVTEAFF.

V and J are TRBV5-5 and TRBJ2-7, with D possibly being TRBD2 (5 bases). Trimming pared 3 bases from V and 3 bases from J, leaving 7 bases between. Germline V gene sequence: CDR1 SGHKS, CDR2 YYEKEE (reference sequence). CDR3 length: 12 amino acids. CDR3 residues: CASSWGDYEQYV. The CDR3 DNA reads TGTGCCAGCAGCTGGGGAGACTACGAGCAGTACGTC.

The gene calls are TRBV9 and TRBJ1-3; D may be TRBD1 (5 bases). This CDR3 is built from 16 residues. Germline values: CDR1 SGDLS, CDR2 YYNGEE. V was clipped by 4 bases and J by 0 bases, with 14 bases between them. This CDR3 is CASSYSGGSSGNTIYF. The CDR3 coding sequence is TGTGCCAGCAGCTACTCGGGGGGTTCCTCTGGAAACACCATATATTTT.

The rearrangement links TRBV9 to TRBJ2-3; 9 positions agree with TRBD2. V gave up 0 bases and J gave up 1 base; unmatched junction bases: 3. Germline V gene sequence: CDR1 SGDLS, CDR2 YYNGEE. The CDR3 is 16 amino acids. CDR3 sequence reads: CASSVEAGGGTDTQYF. CDR3 in DNA: TGTGCCAGCAGCGTAGAAGCGGGAGGTGGCACAGATACGCAGTATTTT.

The J gene is TRBJ2-1, the V gene TRBV2; the match to TRBD1 covers 9 bases. This CDR3 comprises 17 residues. Germline CDR1 reads SNHLY; CDR2 reads FYNNEI. V lost 4 bases and J lost 2; bases outside the gene matches: 9. The CDR3 nucleotides read TGTGCCAGCAGTGGAAATCCGGGACAGGGAGCCTACAATGAGCAGTTCTTC. Translated: CASSGNPGQGAYNEQFF.

V is TRBV27 and J is TRBJ2-4, with D possibly TRBD1 on 6 matching bases. V shed 5 bases and J shed 0 bases, with 14 bases lying between them. This CDR3 region has 16 residues. CDR1 and CDR2 (germline): MNHEY, SMNVEV (reference sequence). CDR3 in amino acids: CASSHRQALAKNIQYF. The CDR3, as DNA: TGTGCCAGCAGTCATAGACAGGCCTTAGCCAAAAACATTCAGTACTTC.

A note on this clone: A junction end diverges from the germline sequence, so it may reflect a read error. The gene calls are TRBV7-7 and TRBJ2-1; D not certain. The germline V gene has CDR1 SSHAT and CDR2 FNYEAQ (reference sequence). The CDR3 is 14 amino acids. CDR3 sequence: CASSPIDSNNEQFF. CDR3 DNA: TGTGCTAGCAGCCCTATCGACTCGAACAATGAGCAGTTCTTC.

The gene calls are TRBV7-9 and TRBJ2-5, with 10 nucleotides matching TRBD1. V was clipped by 6 bases and J by 5 bases; unmatched bases: 9. This CDR3 spans 15 amino acids. Germline lookup yields CDR1 SEHNR and CDR2 FQNEAQ (reference sequence). The CDR3 DNA reads TGTGCCAGCAGGCCTAGGACAGGGGGTCGGGAGACCCAGTACTTC. Protein product: CASRPRTGGRETQYF.

This chain uses TRBV27 with TRBJ2-1; maybe TRBD2 (6 bases). There are 14 residues in the CDR3. V was pared by 5 bases and J by 3 bases, with 11 bases between. The germline gives CDR1 MNHEY, CDR2 SMNVEV (reference sequence). The CDR3 spells CASSPWTIYNEQFF. In nucleotides, the CDR3 is TGTGCCAGCAGTCCATGGACTATCTACAATGAGCAGTTCTTC.

The gene calls are TRBV7-9 and TRBJ2-1, with 9 nucleotides matching TRBD2. The CDR3 spans 15 residues. V shed 5 bases and J 3 bases; nucleotides not matched to a gene: 5. Looked up from germline, CDR1 is SEHNR and CDR2 is FQNEAQ (reference sequence). The CDR3 region has the DNA TGTGCCAGCAGCCGCTTAGCGGGAGTCTACAATGAGCAGTTCTTC. Translation: CASSRLAGVYNEQFF.

The V call is TRBV7-9, the J call TRBJ1-5; 11 bases line up with TRBD1. Germline loops: CDR1 SEHNR, CDR2 FQNEAQ (reference sequence). This CDR3 spans 16 amino acids. J gave up 7 bases and V 4 bases, and 9 bases lay outside the gene matches. The CDR3 loop is CASSSRDRGFGQPQHF. The CDR3 region has the DNA TGTGCCAGCAGCTCCCGGGACAGGGGGTTCGGACAGCCCCAGCATTTT.

The genes are TRBV13 and TRBJ2-7; 12 nucleotides match TRBD2. Germline trimming cut 5 bases from V and 3 bases from J; bases unmatched to any gene: 5. The germline V gene encodes CDR1 PRHDT and CDR2 FYEKMQ (reference sequence). The CDR3 spans 15 residues. CDR3 sequence reads: CASSHGLAGFYEQYV. The CDR3 bases are TGTGCCAGCAGCCACGGACTAGCGGGATTCTACGAGCAGTACGTC.

The rearrangement joins TRBV7-6 to TRBJ2-2; 12 nucleotides match TRBD2. V lost 5 bases, J lost 5 bases, and 6 bases stayed unmatched. CDR3 length: 16 residues. CDR1 and CDR2 (germline): SGHVS, FNYEAQ. In nucleotides, the CDR3 is TGTGCCAGCAGCCCCGGGACTAGCGGGCCTACCGGGGAGCTGTTTTTT. Translation gives CASSPGTSGPTGELFF.

J is TRBJ1-5 and V is TRBV4-2; 8 bases agree with TRBD1. The CDR3 runs 14 residues. J was trimmed by 6 bases and V by 6 bases; bases with no gene match: 7. The germline V gene encodes CDR1 LGHNA and CDR2 YNFKEQ. Written as DNA, the CDR3 is TGTGCCAGCAGTCTAGGACAGGGAGGTCAGCCCCAGCATTTT. Protein: CASSLGQGGQPQHF.